This record covers a single T cell receptor (beta chain). Its antigen specificity is not known. Per-nucleotide qualities are absent, and no much larger clonotype sits a single base away. CDR1 and CDR2, per the germline V gene, are MNHEY and SVGAGI. V is pared back by 5 bases and J by 4 bases, with 15 bases lying between the germline termini. Including cysteine and phenylalanine, the CDR3 has 14 amino acids. CDR3 DNA only is kept here, 42 bases in frame from base 1. TCRbeta CDR3 regions were profiled with the immunoSEQ Assay using bias-controlled multiplex PCR amplification of genomic DNA. The authors' pipeline ran thus. The absolute abundance of each unique TCRbeta CDR3 region was quantified after sequences were collapsed and filtered. Differential abundance was assessed using a binomial (Fisher-equivalent) model and a beta-binomial model in which time-dependent variance fitted from healthy donors was added. Clones with fewer than 5 combined templates were excluded, and clones with Benjamini-Hochberg FDR below 0.01 were called differentially abundant. In the beta-binomial model, variance was expressed as a function of the total template count across the two samples, in the form v = (b*log(k)+a)^2. As stored in TCRdb, this immuneACCESS dataset retains in-frame rearrangements with V and J assigned. A fraction of the clones does not appear; measured against another copy, unresolved V genes explain less than half of the discrepancy, and the remainder lacks a known reason. From that table come the V and J calls and clone size; the DNA was used to work out D and trimming. Present in this sample are some 90,000 clones, about 88% of which were seen just once. 15% to 20% of the sample is in the top ten clones.

These data originate in a study of identifying expanded T cells in peripheral blood (dated by TCRdb to about 2019). In the study overall: Technical replicates were generated by sequencing separate aliquots of the same genomic DNA pool, and four replicates were compared pairwise. Here is what the overall study found, with its caveats: The authors expected that over much longer intervals, such as months to years, biological variance in healthy repertoires might increase even further. The beta-binomial model significantly reduced the number of clones called differentially abundant and the false-positive rate across all healthy-donor time intervals. Between technical replicates the binomial model flagged approximately 1.2 differentially abundant clones, whereas over around 2 weeks the binomial model flagged about 15 and over approximately 4 weeks around 18. Variance in clone template counts between two-week samples significantly increased with total template count across all healthy donors.

During the collection period, no immune events, such as infections, were documented for the healthy donors. Time-dependent variance in a beta-binomial model of T-cell clone differential abundance was calibrated using healthy-donor blood repertoires as a training cohort. There were roughly 10 healthy donors in the training cohort, of whom 3 were female and 7 were male. On average the donors were about 40 years old, and their ages spanned about 29 to 64 years. Whole blood, obtained from a commercial supplier, was collected from each healthy donor at three time points spaced approximately two weeks apart. Genomic DNA was extracted from unsorted whole blood for immunosequencing.

The source is a person between 18 and 75 years old in good health. The rearrangement joined TRBV6-5 to TRBJ2-7; a tentative D call is TRBD2 (6 bases match). Input material: blood. The DNA is TGTGCCAGCAGTCCTGAGGGAGGCCCGTACGAGCAGTACTTC. Protein translation: CASSPEGGPYEQYF.